This TCR beta chain is drawn from a study of beta chain features in type 1 diabetes. Expressed TCRB transcripts were sequenced, since all the RNA that had been isolated was reverse transcribed. Assay used: immunoSEQ multiplex PCR; TCRdb lists only in-frame clones, some missing. The profile shows over 650,000 clones, around 15% of them singletons. A remark on this clone: Antigen: not known.

V was cut by 0 bases and J by 4 bases, with 13 bases left in between. Germline loops: CDR1 SGHTA, CDR2 FQGNSA. The CDR3 covers 15 residues. Study findings and constraints: When Type 1 diabetes patients were examined, their TCRB CDR3s proved moderately but significantly shorter in all four CD4+ subsets.

This TCR came from a man between 18 and 29 years old with type 1 diabetes. The specimen sequenced was naive CD4+ T cells from blood. The chain is built from TRBV7-2 and TRBJ2-7; D is unclear. CDR3 region: CASSLAYGNGYEQYF. The DNA for the CDR3 is TGTGCCAGCAGCTTAGCGTATGGTAATGGGTACGAGCAGTACTTC. Complete variable domain (other parts from reference TRBV7-2 and TRBJ2-7): GAGVSQSPSNKVTEKGKDVELRCDPISGHTALYWYRQSLGQGLEFLIYFQGNSAPDKSGLPSDRFSAERTGGSVSTLTIQRTQQEDSAVYLCASSLAYGNGYEQYFGPGTRLTVT.